This entry features one T cell receptor beta chain sequence. Its target is not known. This sample is drawn from a study of cytomegalovirus exposure and HLA in healthy donors. The primer mix had 60 Vbeta and 13 Jbeta primers. TCRdb keeps only in-frame clones here, not all; method: immunoSEQ multiplex PCR. Here the sample spans approximately 210,000 clones, 85% to 90% being singletons. Healthy bone marrow donors made up the cohort. Despite likely unrecorded immune exposures, the donors were nominally healthy at the time of sampling. V shed 2 bases, J shed 2 bases, and the junction held 9 bases outside the gene matches. In germline, CDR1 is SGHRS, CDR2 YFSETQ. This CDR3 contains 16 residues. General study results and limits: A later analysis showed TCR association rates differing by HLA locus, peaking at DRB1 and lowest at HLA-C.

The genes are TRBV5-1 and TRBJ2-7; 8 bases line up with TRBD1. The material sequenced was PBMCs. The TCR was taken from a woman younger than 30 in good health and CMV-seronegative. CDR3 loop: CASSFSPETGAYEQYF. CDR3 in DNA: TGCGCCAGCAGCTTTTCTCCAGAGACAGGGGCCTACGAGCAGTACTTC.